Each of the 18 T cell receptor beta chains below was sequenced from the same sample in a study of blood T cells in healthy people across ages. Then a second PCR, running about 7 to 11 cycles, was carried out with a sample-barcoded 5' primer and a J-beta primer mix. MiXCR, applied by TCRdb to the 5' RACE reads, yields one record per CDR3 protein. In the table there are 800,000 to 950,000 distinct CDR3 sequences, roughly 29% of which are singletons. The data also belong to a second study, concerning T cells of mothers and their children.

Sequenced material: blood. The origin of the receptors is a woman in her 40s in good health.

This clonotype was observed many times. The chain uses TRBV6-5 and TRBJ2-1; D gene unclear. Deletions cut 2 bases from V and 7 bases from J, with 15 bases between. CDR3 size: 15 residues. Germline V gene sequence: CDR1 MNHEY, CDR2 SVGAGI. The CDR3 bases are TGTGCCAGCAGTTACGGTTCTGGACCTAATAATGAGCAGTTCTTC. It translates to CASSYGSGPNNEQFF.

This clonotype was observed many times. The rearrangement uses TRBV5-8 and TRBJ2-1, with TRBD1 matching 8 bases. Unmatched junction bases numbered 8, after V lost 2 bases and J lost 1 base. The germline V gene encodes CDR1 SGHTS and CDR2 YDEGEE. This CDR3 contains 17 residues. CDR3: CASSFDRGTVSYNEQFF. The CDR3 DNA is TGTGCCAGCAGCTTTGACAGGGGTACCGTATCCTACAATGAGCAGTTCTTC. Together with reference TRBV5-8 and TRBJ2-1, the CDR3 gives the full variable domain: EAGVTQSPTHLIKTRGQQATLRCSPISGHTSVYWYQQALGLGLQFLLWYDEGEERNRGNFPPRFSGRQFPNYSSELNVNALELEDSALYLCASSFDRGTVSYNEQFFGPGTRLTVL.

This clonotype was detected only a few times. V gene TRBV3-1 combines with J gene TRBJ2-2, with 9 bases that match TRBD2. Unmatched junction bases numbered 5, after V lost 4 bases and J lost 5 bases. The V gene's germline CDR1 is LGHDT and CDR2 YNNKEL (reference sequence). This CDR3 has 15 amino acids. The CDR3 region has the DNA TGTGCCAGCAGCCGCGGGGGGGCCCGAACCGGGGAGCTGTTTTTT. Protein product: CASSRGGARTGELFF.

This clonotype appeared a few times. CDR3 sequence (DNA): TGTGCCACCAGCAGAGGGGTTACTGGGGCCAACGTCCTGACTTTC. It codes for CATSRGVTGANVLTF. V gene TRBV15 combines with J gene TRBJ2-6; D not certain. Per germline, CDR1 LNHNV and CDR2 YYDKDF (reference sequence). CDR3 length: 15 amino acids. V lost 1 base, J lost 2 bases, and 6 bases lay in between.

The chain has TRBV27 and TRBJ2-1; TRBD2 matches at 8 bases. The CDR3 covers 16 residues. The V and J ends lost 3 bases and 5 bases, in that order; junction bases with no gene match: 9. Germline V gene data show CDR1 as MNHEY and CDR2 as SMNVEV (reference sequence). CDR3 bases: TGTGCCAGCAGTTTGTCGAGCGGGGGTTATGACAATGAGCAGTTCTTC. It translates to CASSLSSGGYDNEQFF.

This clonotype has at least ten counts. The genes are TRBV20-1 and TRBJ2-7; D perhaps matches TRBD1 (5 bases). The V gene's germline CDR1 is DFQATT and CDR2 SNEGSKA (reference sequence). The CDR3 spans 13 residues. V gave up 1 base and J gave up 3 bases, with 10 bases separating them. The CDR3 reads CSARGGNDYEQYF. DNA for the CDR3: TGCAGTGCTAGAGGGGGCAATGACTACGAGCAGTACTTC.

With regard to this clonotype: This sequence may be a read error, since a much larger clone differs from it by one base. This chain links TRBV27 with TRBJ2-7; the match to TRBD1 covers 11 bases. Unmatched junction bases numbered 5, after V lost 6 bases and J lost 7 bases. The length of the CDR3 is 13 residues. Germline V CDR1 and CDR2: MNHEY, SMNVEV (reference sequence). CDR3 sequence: CASRGTGGREQYF. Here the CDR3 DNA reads TGTGCCAGCAGGGGGACAGGGGGACGGGAGCAGTACTTC.

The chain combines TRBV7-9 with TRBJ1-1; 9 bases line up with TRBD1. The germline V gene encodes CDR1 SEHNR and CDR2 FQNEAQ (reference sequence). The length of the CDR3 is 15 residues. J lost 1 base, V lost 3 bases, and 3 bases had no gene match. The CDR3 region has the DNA TGTGCCAGCAGCTTGCAGGGACAGGGGAACACTGAAGCTTTCTTT. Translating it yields CASSLQGQGNTEAFF. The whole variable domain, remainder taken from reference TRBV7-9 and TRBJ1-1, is DTGVSQNPRHKITKRGQNVTFRCDPISEHNRLYWYRQTLGQGPEFLTYFQNEAQLEKSRLLSDRFSAERPKGSFSTLEIQRTEQGDSAMYLCASSLQGQGNTEAFFGQGTRLTVV.

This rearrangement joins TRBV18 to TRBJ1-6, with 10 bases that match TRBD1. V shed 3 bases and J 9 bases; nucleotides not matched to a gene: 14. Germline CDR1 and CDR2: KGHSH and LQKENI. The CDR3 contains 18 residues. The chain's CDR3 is CASSPNRARQGASSPLHF. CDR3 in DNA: TGTGCCAGCTCACCGAACCGGGCCCGACAGGGGGCAAGTTCACCCCTCCACTTT.

CDR3 region: CATSRDTVLDPQQYF. CDR3 nucleotide sequence: TGTGCCACCAGCAGAGATACGGTATTAGACCCCCAGCAGTACTTC. V usage is TRBV15 and J usage is TRBJ2-5; D unclear. The CDR3 contains 15 residues. The germline V and J ends were trimmed by 0 bases and 11 bases, with 19 bases remaining between them. Germline CDR1 and CDR2: LNHNV and YYDKDF (reference sequence).

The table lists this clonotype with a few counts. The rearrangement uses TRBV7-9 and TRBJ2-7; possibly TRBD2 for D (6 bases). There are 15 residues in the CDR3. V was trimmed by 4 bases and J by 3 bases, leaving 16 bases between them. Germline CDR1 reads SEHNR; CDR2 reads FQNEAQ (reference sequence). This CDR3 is CASSSFLGRIYEQYF. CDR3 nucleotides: TGTGCCAGCAGCTCCTTTTTAGGGAGGATCTACGAGCAGTACTTC.

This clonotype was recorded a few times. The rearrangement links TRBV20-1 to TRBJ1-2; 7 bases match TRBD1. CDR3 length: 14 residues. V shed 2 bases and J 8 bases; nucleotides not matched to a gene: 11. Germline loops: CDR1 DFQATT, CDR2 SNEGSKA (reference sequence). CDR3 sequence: CSARSVEGARGYTF. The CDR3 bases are TGCAGTGCTAGATCCGTGGAGGGGGCGCGAGGCTACACCTTC.

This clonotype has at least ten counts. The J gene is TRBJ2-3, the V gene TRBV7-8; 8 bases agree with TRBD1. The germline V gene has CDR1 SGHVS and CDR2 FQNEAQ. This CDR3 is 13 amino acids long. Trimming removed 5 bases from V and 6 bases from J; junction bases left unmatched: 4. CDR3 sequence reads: CASSARQGDTQYF. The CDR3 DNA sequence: TGTGCCAGCAGCGCGCGACAGGGGGATACGCAGTATTTT.

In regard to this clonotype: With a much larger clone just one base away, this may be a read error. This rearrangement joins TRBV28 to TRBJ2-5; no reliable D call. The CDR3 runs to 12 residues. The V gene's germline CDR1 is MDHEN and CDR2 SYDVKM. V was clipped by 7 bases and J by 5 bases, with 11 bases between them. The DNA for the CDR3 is TGTGCCAGCACGGTGGGTGGGGAGACCCAGTACTTC. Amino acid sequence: CASTVGGETQYF.

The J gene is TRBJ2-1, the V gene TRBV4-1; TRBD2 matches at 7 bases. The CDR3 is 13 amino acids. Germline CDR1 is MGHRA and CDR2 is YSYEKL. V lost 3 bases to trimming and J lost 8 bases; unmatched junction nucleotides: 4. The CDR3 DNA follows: TGCGCCAGCAGCCATATGACTAGCTATGAGCAGTTCTTC. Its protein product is CASSHMTSYEQFF.

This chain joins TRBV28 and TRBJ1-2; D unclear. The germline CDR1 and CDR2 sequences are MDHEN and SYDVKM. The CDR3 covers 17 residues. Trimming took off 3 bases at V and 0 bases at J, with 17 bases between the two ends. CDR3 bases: TGTGCCAGCAGTTTGGGCCCTGCGGCTACCTCTAACTATGGCTACACCTTC. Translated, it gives CASSLGPAATSNYGYTF.

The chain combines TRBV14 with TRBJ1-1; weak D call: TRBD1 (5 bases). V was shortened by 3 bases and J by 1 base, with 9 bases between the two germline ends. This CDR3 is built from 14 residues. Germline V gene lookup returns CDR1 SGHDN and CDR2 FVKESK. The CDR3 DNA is TGTGCCAGCAGCCACAGGGACGGGAACACTGAAGCTTTCTTT. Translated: CASSHRDGNTEAFF.

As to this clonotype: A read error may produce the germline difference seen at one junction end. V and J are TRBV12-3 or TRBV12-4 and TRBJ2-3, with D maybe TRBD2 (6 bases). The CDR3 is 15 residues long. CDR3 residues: CASSPGRAGADAQYF. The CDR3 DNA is TGTGCCAGCAGTCCCGGACGAGCGGGCGCAGATGCGCAGTATTTT.